This record concerns one T cell receptor (beta chain) sequence. CDR3 size: 15 residues. V was clipped by 3 bases and J by 0 bases, with 9 bases between them. CDR1 and CDR2 (germline): KGHSH, LQKENI. These data are taken from a study of blood T cell repertoires in COVID-19. Study as a whole: Whether acute or convalescent, the COVID-19 samples came from the United States, Italy and Spain. From T cells, B-cell-depleted T cells, or PBMCs came the material, which was cDNA or gDNA.

Study processing details: Amplification of reference gene primers was used by the study to estimate nucleated cell counts. Profiled with immunoSEQ multiplex PCR; TCRdb holds only in-frame clones, not every one. Clone size and the V and J calls come from that table; the DNA yielded D and trimming. The sample includes a few hundred thousand clones, 80% to 90% of them seen just once. Sequencing used peripheral blood. The sequence came from a woman in her 30s with active or convalescent COVID-19. J is TRBJ1-3 and V is TRBV18, with D unclear. The CDR3 nucleotides are TGTGCCAGCTCACCCGAGGAGATCTCTGGAAACACCATATATTTT. Translating it yields CASSPEEISGNTIYF. The full variable domain, its missing parts supplied by reference TRBV18 and TRBJ1-3, is NAGVMQNPRHLVRRRGQEARLRCSPMKGHSHVYWYRQLPEEGLKFMVYLQKENIIDESGMPKERFSAEFPKEGPSILRIQQVVRGDSAAYFCASSPEEISGNTIYFGEGSWLTVV.